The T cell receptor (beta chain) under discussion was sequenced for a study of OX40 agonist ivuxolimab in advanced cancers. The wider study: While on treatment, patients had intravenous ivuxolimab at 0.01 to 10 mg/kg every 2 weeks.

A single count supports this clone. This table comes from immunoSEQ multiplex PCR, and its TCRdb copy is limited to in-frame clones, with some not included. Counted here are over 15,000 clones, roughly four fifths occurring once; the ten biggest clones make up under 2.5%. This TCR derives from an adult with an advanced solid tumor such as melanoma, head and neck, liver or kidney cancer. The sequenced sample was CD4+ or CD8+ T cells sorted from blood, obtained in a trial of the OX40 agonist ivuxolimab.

CDR3 region: CASSLDGGNQPQHF. In DNA form, the CDR3 reads TGCGCCAGCAGCCTGGACGGGGGCAATCAGCCCCAGCATTTT. This sequence joins TRBV5-1 and TRBJ1-5; D ambiguous. Trimming pared 4 bases from V and 2 bases from J, leaving 10 bases between. In germline, CDR1 is SGHRS, CDR2 YFSETQ. This CDR3 contains 14 residues.